Here is one T cell receptor (beta chain) with its context. This sample's time point: pre-treatment sample, taken before nivolumab and TIL therapy. This sample is drawn from a study of TIL therapy for anti-PD-1-resistant metastatic lung cancer. As for the study in general: Patients had a median age of about 50 years (range 38-75). A few tumors were EGFR-mutant and two were ALK-rearranged. Tumors carried a median 1.5 non-synonymous mutations per megabase.

The immunoSEQ assay was v3. Each library reached about 2.1 million read pairs, or roughly 5-6.5 million at deep level. Generated by immunoSEQ multiplex PCR, the TCRdb table keeps only in-frame clones and is missing some. The table has tens of thousands of clones, around 85% seen once; the top ten hold around 5%. The germline gives CDR1 MNHEY, CDR2 SVGAGI. The CDR3 has 13 residues. The J segment lost 5 bases and the V segment lost 8 bases, leaving 5 bases of the junction unmatched. The sample was blood, taken at baseline. The sequence derives from a person between 25 and 79 years old with non-small cell lung cancer. V and J are TRBV6-5 and TRBJ2-2, with 7 bases fitting TRBD2. CDR3 nucleotides: TGTGCCAGCCGGCGGGGAGGGACCGGGGAGCTGTTTTTT. This translates into CASRRGGTGELFF.